This T cell receptor (beta chain) originates from a study of control samples from healthy donors and cancer patients. Germline V gene data show CDR1 as SGDLS and CDR2 as YYNGEE. The length of the CDR3 is 14 residues. Trimming cost V 0 bases and J 4 bases; bases outside gene matches: 1. Sequencing used immunoSEQ multiplex PCR; TCRdb keeps in-frame clones, though not all of them. Among about 94,000 clones, about nine tenths were seen once, and the ten largest hold over 3%. The rearrangement joins TRBV9 to TRBJ2-7; 10 bases match TRBD2. The sample was blood. The receptor's source is a woman in her late teens or twenties in good health. The CDR3 region has the DNA TGTGCCAGCAGCGTAGTAGCGGGGGGATACGAGCAGTACTTC. Its protein product is CASSVVAGGYEQYF.